This entry lists 8 T cell receptor beta chains sequenced from one sample in a study of CD8 T cells in ankylosing spondylitis (dated by TCRdb to 2017 to 2019). Library preparation employed 5' RACE. This sample was sequenced with an Illumina HiSeq 2500. TCRdb reran the public reads through fastp at Q25 and MiXCR, keeping productive beta chains. When rows share a CDR3 protein, they turn into one entry using the most common DNA and genes. In all, the sample holds some 240,000 distinct CDR3 sequences, and under 20% of those were seen once. Under 40% of the sample is held by the ten biggest clonotypes. The material sequenced was blood, either unsorted or a sorted T cell fraction (not recorded which). The receptor source for this set is a male donor with ankylosing spondylitis or in good health (not recorded which).

The chain is built from TRBV3-1 and TRBJ2-1; D is unresolved. The CDR3 length is 18 residues. Trimming removed 5 bases from V and 2 bases from J, with 22 bases in between. CDR1 is LGHDT, CDR2 YNNKEL, per germline (reference sequence). The CDR3 coding sequence is TGTGCCAGCAGCTCACGCAGTTCGACTCGTTTCGCCTACAATGAGCAGTTCTTC. This encodes CASSSRSSTRFAYNEQFF.

This clonotype appeared a few times. This chain uses TRBV4-1 with TRBJ2-1; 13 bases fit TRBD2. There are 16 residues in the CDR3. Germline-derived CDR1 and CDR2 are MGHRA and YSYEKL. The ends lost 0 bases at V and 8 bases at J; junction bases unmatched: 4. CDR3 coding DNA: TGCGCCAGCAGCCAAGATTGGACTAGCGGGAGCTATGAGCAGTTCTTC. It encodes CASSQDWTSGSYEQFF.

This clonotype was seen many times. This chain uses TRBV7-3 with TRBJ2-3; D is tentatively TRBD1 or TRBD2 (6 bases each). The V gene lost 0 bases and the J gene lost 3 bases, with 10 bases spanning the gap. In germline, CDR1 is SGHTA, CDR2 FQGTGA. The CDR3 length is 15 residues. The CDR3 loop reads CASSLTGGLTDTQYF. The CDR3 DNA reads TGTGCCAGCAGCTTAACTGGGGGGCTAACAGATACGCAGTATTTT.

This clonotype was seen repeatedly, ten times or more. The rearrangement uses TRBV4-3 and TRBJ2-7; 12 nucleotides agree with TRBD2. Germline loops: CDR1 LGHNA, CDR2 YSLEER. This CDR3 has 16 amino acids. The V gene end was trimmed by 0 bases and the J gene end by 3 bases; junction bases not matched to a gene: 3. The CDR3 loop is CASSQDQTSGSYEQYF. DNA of the CDR3: TGCGCCAGCAGCCAAGATCAGACTAGCGGGAGCTACGAGCAGTACTTC.

This clonotype was counted between two and nine times. The chain joins TRBV20-1 to TRBJ2-7, with D tentatively TRBD1 or TRBD2 (5 bases each). The length of the CDR3 is 14 residues. Trimming cost V 6 bases and J 0 bases, with 15 bases left between them. Germline V CDR1 and CDR2: DFQATT, SNEGSKA (reference sequence). CDR3 residues: CSAAGARSSYEQYF. CDR3 nucleotides: TGCAGTGCCGCCGGGGCGAGAAGCTCCTACGAGCAGTACTTC.

This clonotype was counted between two and nine times. V gene TRBV27 combines with J gene TRBJ2-1; D gene uncertain. Trimming stripped 0 bases from V and 4 bases from J, with 10 bases between. Germline values: CDR1 MNHEY, CDR2 SMNVEV (reference sequence). The CDR3 runs 15 residues. CDR3 nucleotide sequence: TGTGCCAGCAGTTTATCAGGGATCGGGTACAATGAGCAGTTCTTC. Translation: CASSLSGIGYNEQFF.

This clonotype was detected only a few times. The V gene is TRBV7-2, the J gene TRBJ1-1; D unresolved. V shed 1 base and J shed 11 bases, with 17 bases lying between them. The CDR3 runs to 14 residues. From germline, CDR1 is SGHTA and CDR2 FQGNSA. CDR3 sequence reads: CASSLVPRQSEAFF. CDR3 bases: TGTGCCAGCAGCTTAGTTCCTAGGCAGTCGGAGGCTTTCTTT.

The rearrangement links TRBV12-3 or TRBV12-4 to TRBJ2-5; 15 bases fit TRBD2. V was pared by 6 bases and J by 4 bases, with 9 bases of the junction left unmatched. The CDR3 is 17 residues long. In DNA, the CDR3 is TGTGCCAGCAGCCCGGGACTAGCGGGAGGTGTTCTAGAGACCCAGTACTTC. This codes for CASSPGLAGGVLETQYF.